This T cell receptor (beta chain) comes out of a study of blood T cells in healthy people across ages. The use of a sample-barcoded 5' primer and a J-beta primer mix characterized a second PCR of about 7 to 12 cycles. TCRdb itself ran the 5' RACE reads through MiXCR, one entry per CDR3 protein. The sample lists around 580,000 distinct CDR3 sequences, more than 45% occurring once. The receptor was isolated from an older man in good health. Sequenced: blood.

The CDR3 nucleotides read TGCAGCGTTGGGGGACAGGGACTGAGCTCCTACGAGCAGTACTTC. It specifies CSVGGQGLSSYEQYF. This chain connects TRBV29-1 to TRBJ2-7; TRBD1 matches at 9 bases. The germline V gene encodes CDR1 SQVTM and CDR2 ANQGSEA. This CDR3 comprises 15 residues. With V trimmed by 4 bases and J by 0 bases, 7 bases remained unmatched.